A few counts support the clone carrying this T cell receptor (beta chain). Its antigen remains unidentified. The entry originates in a study of human T cells and chemical hapten exposure. Unique molecular identifiers were linked by the library to individual cDNA molecules. MiXCR was run by TCRdb on the 5' RACE reads, yielding one entry per CDR3 protein. Here the sample spans around 100,000 distinct CDR3 sequences, approximately 20% being singletons. Extraction of total RNA was performed on unfractionated whole blood. Losses at the gene ends were 1 base for V and 6 bases for J; bases not matched to a gene: 1. The germline V gene encodes CDR1 MDHEN and CDR2 SYDVKM. The CDR3 consists of 13 residues. Points from the study as a whole: TCRs above 1 in 1000 frequency did not change with DPC sensitization.

This clonotype was obtained from a human donor in good health. This chain uses TRBV28 with TRBJ1-2, with 8 bases that match TRBD1. CDR3 amino acids: CASSLLTGDGYTF. The CDR3 nucleotides read TGTGCCAGCAGTTTATTGACAGGGGATGGCTACACCTTC.